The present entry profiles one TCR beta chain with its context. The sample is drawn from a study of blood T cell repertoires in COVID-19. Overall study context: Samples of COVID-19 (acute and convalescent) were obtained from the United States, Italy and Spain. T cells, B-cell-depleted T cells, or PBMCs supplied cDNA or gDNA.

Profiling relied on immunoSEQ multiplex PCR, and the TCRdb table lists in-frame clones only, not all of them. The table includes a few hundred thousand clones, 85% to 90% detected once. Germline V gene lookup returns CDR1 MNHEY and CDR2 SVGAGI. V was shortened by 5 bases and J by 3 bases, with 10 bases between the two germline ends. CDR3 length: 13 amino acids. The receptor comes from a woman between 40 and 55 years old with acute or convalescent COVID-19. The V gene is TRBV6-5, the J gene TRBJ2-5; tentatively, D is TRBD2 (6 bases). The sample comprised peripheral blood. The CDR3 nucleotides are TGTGCCAGCAGTCCCGGGAGAAAAGAGACCCAGTACTTC. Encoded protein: CASSPGRKETQYF.